This T cell receptor (beta chain) was identified in a study of CXCR4 blockade with PD-1 therapy in pancreatic cancer. Findings and limits, study-wide: More frequent amino acid clones had more nucleotide rearrangements, suggesting convergent selection.

Remarks on this clone: As yet, its antigen is unknown.

The assay was immunoSEQ multiplex PCR, and TCRdb's table has in-frame clones only and misses some. The sample carries 790 or so clones, roughly 45% recorded once. The sequencing input was tumor tissue. This clonotype originated in a human donor with pancreatic ductal adenocarcinoma.

The DNA of the CDR3 is TGTGCCACCAGCAGAGTGAGACTAGCGGACAATGAGCAGTTCTTC. It encodes CATSRVRLADNEQFF. This chain connects TRBV15 to TRBJ2-1; 9 positions match TRBD2. CDR1 is LNHNV and CDR2 is YYDKDF in the germline V gene (reference sequence). The CDR3 totals 15 residues. The J segment lost 5 bases and the V segment lost 1 base, leaving 3 bases of the junction unmatched.